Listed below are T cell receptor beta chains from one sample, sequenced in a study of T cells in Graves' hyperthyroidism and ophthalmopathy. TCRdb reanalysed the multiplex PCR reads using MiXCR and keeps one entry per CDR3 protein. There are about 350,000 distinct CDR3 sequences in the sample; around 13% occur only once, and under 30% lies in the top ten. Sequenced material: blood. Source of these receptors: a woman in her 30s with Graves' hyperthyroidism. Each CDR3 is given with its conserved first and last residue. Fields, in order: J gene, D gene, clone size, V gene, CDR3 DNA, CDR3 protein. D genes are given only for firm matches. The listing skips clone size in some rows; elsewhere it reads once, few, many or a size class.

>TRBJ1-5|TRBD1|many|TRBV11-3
TGTGCCAGCAGCTTAAGACAGGGGCCTTTAAATCAGCCCCAGCATTTT
CASSLRQGPLNQPQHF
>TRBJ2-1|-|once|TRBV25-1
TGTGCCGGCAGCCTCATTCCTAGCTCCTACAATGAGCAGTTCTTC
CAGSLIPSSYNEQFF
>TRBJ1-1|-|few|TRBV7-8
TGTGCCAGCAGCTTAAGGGCGGGGTTCTTGAACACTGAAGCTTTCTTT
CASSLRAGFLNTEAFF
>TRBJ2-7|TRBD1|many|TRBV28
TGTGCCAGCAGTTTGAGGGGGCAAGACGAGCAGTACTTC
CASSLRGQDEQYF
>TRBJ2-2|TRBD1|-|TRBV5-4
TGTGCCAGCAGCTTGAAGGGACAGCGAGTCACCGGGGAGCTGTTTTTT
CASSLKGQRVTGELFF
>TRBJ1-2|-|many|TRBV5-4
TGTGCCAGCAGCTCCGGAGGGGGAGGGCCTGGCTACACCTTC
CASSSGGGGPGYTF
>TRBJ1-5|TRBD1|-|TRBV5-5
TGTGCCAGCAGCTGGGGGACAGGGTCTCAGCCCCAGCATTTT
CASSWGTGSQPQHF
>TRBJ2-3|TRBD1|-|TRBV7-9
TGTGCCAGCAGCCGTTCCGACAGGGGTTGGACTAGCACAGATACGCAGTATTTT
CASSRSDRGWTSTDTQYF
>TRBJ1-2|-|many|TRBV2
TGTGCCAGCAGGGGAGTGGCAGACCACTATGGCTACACCTTC
CASRGVADHYGYTF
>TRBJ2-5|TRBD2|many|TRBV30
TGTGCCTTGACTAGCGGGAACGGTGAGACCCAGTACTTC
CALTSGNGETQYF
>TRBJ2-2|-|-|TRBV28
TGTGCCAGCAGTGCGCGAGACATCGCGAACACCGGGGAGCTGTTTTTT
CASSARDIANTGELFF
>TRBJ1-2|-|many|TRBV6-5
TGTGCCAGCAGTTACGCGGGAGGGTACTATGGCTACACCTTC
CASSYAGGYYGYTF
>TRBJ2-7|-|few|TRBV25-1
TGTGCCAGCCCAATTCCGGAGCGAACAGAGACCGAGCAGTACTTC
CASPIPERTETEQYF
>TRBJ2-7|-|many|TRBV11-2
TGTGCCAGCAGCTTAGTGCCCTGGTACGAGCAGTACTTC
CASSLVPWYEQYF
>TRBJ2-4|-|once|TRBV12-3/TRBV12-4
TGTGCCAGCAGTTTAAGGCCCGGGGGTACGGCCAAAAACATTCAGTACTTC
CASSLRPGGTAKNIQYF
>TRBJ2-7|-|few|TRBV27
TGTGCCAGCAGGGCGGGGGCCCACGAGCAGTACTTC
CASRAGAHEQYF
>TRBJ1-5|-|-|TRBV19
TGTGCCACCAAGTTTGGGGGGGACGATCAGCCCCAGCATTTT
CATKFGGDDQPQHF
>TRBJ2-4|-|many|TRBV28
TGTGCCAGCAGCTTCCCGGGGCGTGGAACCAAAAACATTCAGTACTTC
CASSFPGRGTKNIQYF
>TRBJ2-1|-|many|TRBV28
TGTGCCAGCACCACCAGGGGCTTCAATGAGCAGTTCTTC
CASTTRGFNEQFF
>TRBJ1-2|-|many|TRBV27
TGTGCCAGCACCACTAATGGGGGTAACTATGGCTACACCTTC
CASTTNGGNYGYTF
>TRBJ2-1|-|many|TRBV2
TGTGCCAGCAGTGAAATTGATGAGCAGTTCTTC
CASSEIDEQFF
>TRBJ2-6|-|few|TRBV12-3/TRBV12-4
TGTGCCAGCAGCTACCTGGTTGGCTCTGGGGCCAACGTCCTGACTTTC
CASSYLVGSGANVLTF
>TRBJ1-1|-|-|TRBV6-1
TGTGCCAGCAGTGAACCGGAGCGTTTAGGAGCTTTCTTT
CASSEPERLGAFF
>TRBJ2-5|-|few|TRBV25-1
TGTGCCAGCAGTGAGGGTAAAAGCCAAGAGACCCAGTACTTC
CASSEGKSQETQYF
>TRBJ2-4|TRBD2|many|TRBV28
TGTGGCACGAGCGGGAGATCCAAAAACATTCAGTACTTC
CGTSGRSKNIQYF
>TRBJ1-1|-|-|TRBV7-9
TGTGCCAGCGATAATGGGGGTCACACTGAAGCTTTCTTT
CASDNGGHTEAFF
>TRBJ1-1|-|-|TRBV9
TGTGCCAGCAGCGGAGGGCGGCAGAACACTGAAGCTTTCTTT
CASSGGRQNTEAFF
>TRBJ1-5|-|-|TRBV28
TGTGCCAGCAGTTCCCCCGGGACCGTGAGGAATCAGCCCCAGCATTTT
CASSSPGTVRNQPQHF
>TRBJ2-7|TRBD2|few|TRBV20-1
TGCAGTGCTAGATTCCTAGCGGGAGCGGGCGAGCAGTACTTC
CSARFLAGAGEQYF
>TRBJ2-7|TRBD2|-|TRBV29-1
TGCAGCGGTACTAGCGGCTACGAGCAGTACTTC
CSGTSGYEQYF
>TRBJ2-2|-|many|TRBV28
TGTGCCAGCAGTTCCAGACAAGCCTGGGTCACCGGGGAGCTGTTTTTT
CASSSRQAWVTGELFF
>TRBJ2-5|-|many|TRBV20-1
TGCAGTGCTCCCACGGTGCGAGTGGAGACCCAGTACTTC
CSAPTVRVETQYF
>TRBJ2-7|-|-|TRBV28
TGTGCCGGCAGTCTCCGGACACGACCTCCCTACGAGCAGTACTTC
CAGSLRTRPPYEQYF
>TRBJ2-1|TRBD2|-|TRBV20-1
TGCAGTGCTAGGCCTAGTCTAGCGGGATTCAATGAGCAGTTCTTC
CSARPSLAGFNEQFF
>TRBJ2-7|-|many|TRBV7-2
TGTGCCAGCATCGACGGACGGACCTACGAGCAGTACTTC
CASIDGRTYEQYF
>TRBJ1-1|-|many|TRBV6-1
TGTGCCAGCATTCGAGACCGAGGGGGCACTGAAGCTTTCTTT
CASIRDRGGTEAFF
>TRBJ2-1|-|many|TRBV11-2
TGTGCCAGCAGCTTAGAGTCCAGCTCCTACAATGAGCAGTTCTTC
CASSLESSSYNEQFF
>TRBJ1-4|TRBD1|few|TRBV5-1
TGCGCCAGCAGCTTGGCGGGGGACAGGGGTAATGAAAAACTGTTTTTT
CASSLAGDRGNEKLFF
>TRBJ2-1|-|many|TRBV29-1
TGCAGCGTTGCTCATCTCCTAAGCAATGAGCAGTTCTTC
CSVAHLLSNEQFF
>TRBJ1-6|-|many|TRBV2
TGTGCCACCTTACAGGGCAACTATAATTCACCCCTCCACTTT
CATLQGNYNSPLHF
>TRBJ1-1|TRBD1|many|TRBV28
TGTGCCAGCAGCCCTTACGGGACAGGTCGTGAAGCTTTCTTT
CASSPYGTGREAFF
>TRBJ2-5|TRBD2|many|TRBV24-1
TGTGCCACCGCGGGAGGGGAGACCCAGTACTTC
CATAGGETQYF
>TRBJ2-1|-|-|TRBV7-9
TGTGCCAGCAGCCCAGGCGTAAGCAGTCCATACAATGAGCAGCTCTTC
CASSPGVSSPYNEQLF
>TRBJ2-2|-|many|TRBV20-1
TGCAGTGCCTCGCCCCAACTGAACACCGGGGAGCTGTTTTTT
CSASPQLNTGELFF
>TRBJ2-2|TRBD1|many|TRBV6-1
TGTGCCAGCAGTGAAGCGGTGGACAGGGTTCCCGGGGAGCTGTTTTTT
CASSEAVDRVPGELFF
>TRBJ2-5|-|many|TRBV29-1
TGCAGCGTTGAAGACACTTACAGGGAACGTGGGACCCAGTACTTC
CSVEDTYRERGTQYF
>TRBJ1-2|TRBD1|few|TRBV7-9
TGTGCCAGCAGATGGGAGGGGGCGGACTATGGCTACACCTTC
CASRWEGADYGYTF
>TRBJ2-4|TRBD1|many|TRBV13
TGTGCCAGCAGCCGGGACAGGGACAAAAACATTCAGTACTTC
CASSRDRDKNIQYF
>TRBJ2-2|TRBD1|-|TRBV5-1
TGCGCCAGCAGCAAAATCCTCCCCGGGACAGGGGGCGTCGGGGAGCTGTTTTTT
CASSKILPGTGGVGELFF
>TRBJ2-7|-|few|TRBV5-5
TGTGCCAGCAGCAAAGGGGACGAGCGGGGACACTCCTACGAGCAGTACTTC
CASSKGDERGHSYEQYF
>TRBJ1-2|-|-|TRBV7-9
TGTGCCAGCAGCTTAGAGACCCAGGAAGACTATGGCTACACCTTC
CASSLETQEDYGYTF
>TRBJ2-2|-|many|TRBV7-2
TGTGCCAGCAGCGTACGGGCCCCTTGGAACACCGGGGAGCTGTTTTTT
CASSVRAPWNTGELFF
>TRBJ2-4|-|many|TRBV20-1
TGCAGTGCCAGGGGGAGGTTAGGGGGGGGCCCAATAGCCAAAAACATTCAGTACTTC
CSARGRLGGGPIAKNIQYF
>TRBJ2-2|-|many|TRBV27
TGTGCCAGCAGTACTATCGAGGGGGGATTCCGGAGGGCCGGGGAGCTGTTTTTT
CASSTIEGGFRRAGELFF
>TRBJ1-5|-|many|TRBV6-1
TGTGCCAGCAGTGAAATGGTGTGGACTGGCAATCAGCCCCAGCATTTT
CASSEMVWTGNQPQHF
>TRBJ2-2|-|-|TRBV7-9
TGTGCCAGCACCCGAGACACCGGGGAGCTGTTTTTT
CASTRDTGELFF
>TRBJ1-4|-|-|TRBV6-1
TGTGCCAGCAGTTATCCCAGGGGAAACGATGAAAAACTGTTTTTT
CASSYPRGNDEKLFF